A single sample is the source of the 9 T cell receptor beta chains below, sequenced in a study of T cells in localized non-small cell lung cancer (dated by TCRdb to the early 2020s). Library construction relied on the immunoSEQ multiplex PCR assay. TCRdb re-hosts the immuneACCESS table, in-frame sequences only. Its copies lack some clones; in the studies checked, an unresolved V gene accounts for under half of them, and the cause for the rest is not known. The sample includes tens of thousands of clones, with about nine tenths observed a single time. The ten largest account for 15% of the sample. Sequences were derived from peripheral blood, sampled before any cancer treatment. The receptors were gathered from a man aged 40-75 years with stage I squamous cell lung carcinoma.

This clone appeared a single time. This chain connects TRBV6-1 to TRBJ2-7, with a weak D call TRBD2 (6 bases). V lost 6 bases to trimming and J lost 4 bases, with 19 bases between them. Germline V CDR1 and CDR2: MNHNS, SASEGT. This CDR3 comprises 15 residues. CDR3 amino acids: CASSATGLTSYEQYF. CDR3 coding DNA: TGTGCCAGCAGCGCCACGGGACTGACAAGTTACGAGCAGTACTTC.

The chain couples TRBV5-6 to TRBJ1-6; D unclear. CDR1 is SGHDT, CDR2 YYEEEE, per germline. The CDR3 extends over 12 amino acids. V lost 1 base and J lost 9, with 5 bases in between. CDR3 sequence reads: CASSLRGSPLHF. In DNA, the CDR3 is TGTGCCAGCAGCTTGCGGGGTTCACCCCTCCACTTT.

The chain combines TRBV27 with TRBJ1-2; the D is unclear. The ends were cut back, 3 bases at V and 4 bases at J, with 9 bases in the middle. Germline-derived CDR1 and CDR2 are MNHEY and SMNVEV (reference sequence). The CDR3 runs 13 residues. CDR3 DNA sequence: TGTGCCAGCAGTTTTGGGCGGACCTATGGCTACACCTTC. Residues: CASSFGRTYGYTF.

This clone was counted a single time. V usage is TRBV7-3 and J usage is TRBJ1-6; possibly TRBD1 for D (5 bases). Trimming shortened V by 6 bases and J by 10 bases, and 13 bases separated the two germline ends. The germline V gene encodes CDR1 SGHTA and CDR2 FQGTGA. The CDR3 spans 13 residues. Here the CDR3 DNA reads TGTGCCAGCAGAGTCGGGGGTGGGTCACCCCTCCACTTT. This gives the protein CASRVGGGSPLHF.

The chain couples TRBV7-9 to TRBJ1-2; no reliable D call. Germline CDR1 and CDR2: SEHNR and FQNEAQ (reference sequence). With 5 bases removed from V and 5 bases from J, the gap between germline ends came to 15 bases. The CDR3 runs 14 residues. CDR3 nucleotides: TGTGCCAGCAGCCCAACCTTTTTGAGATATGGCTACACCTTC. Protein product: CASSPTFLRYGYTF.

The CDR3 is CASSWQGGQPQHF. In nucleotides, the CDR3 is TGTGCCAGCAGCTGGCAGGGGGGGCAGCCCCAGCATTTT. The chain recombines TRBV7-8 with TRBJ1-5; 7 bases agree with TRBD1. V gave up 4 bases and J gave up 7 bases; unmatched junction bases: 4. The CDR3 spans 13 residues. The germline V gene encodes CDR1 SGHVS and CDR2 FQNEAQ.

The genes are TRBV2 and TRBJ2-7, with TRBD2 matching 12 bases. The CDR3 loop spans 13 amino acids. Trimming removed 4 bases from V and 7 bases from J; junction bases left unmatched: 2. The V gene's germline CDR1 is SNHLY and CDR2 FYNNEI. CDR3 nucleotides: TGTGCCAGCAGTGGACTAGCGGGGGTTGAGCAGTACTTC. Translating gives CASSGLAGVEQYF.

The CDR3 spells CASSMTLTGELFF. The CDR3 nucleotides read TGTGCCAGCAGTATGACACTCACCGGGGAGCTGTTTTTT. The rearrangement uses TRBV6-1 and TRBJ2-2, with D uncertain. The V gene lost 5 bases and the J gene lost 4 bases, with 8 bases spanning the gap. The CDR3 is made up of 13 amino acids. CDR1 is MNHNS, CDR2 SASEGT, per germline.

J is TRBJ2-7 and V is TRBV5-6; 8 bases line up with TRBD1. The V gene end was trimmed by 3 bases and the J gene end by 7 bases; junction bases not matched to a gene: 6. The CDR3 has 13 residues. Germline loops: CDR1 SGHDT, CDR2 YYEEEE. The CDR3 reads CASSYQGAGEQYF. The CDR3 DNA reads as TGTGCCAGCAGCTACCAGGGGGCCGGAGAGCAGTACTTC.